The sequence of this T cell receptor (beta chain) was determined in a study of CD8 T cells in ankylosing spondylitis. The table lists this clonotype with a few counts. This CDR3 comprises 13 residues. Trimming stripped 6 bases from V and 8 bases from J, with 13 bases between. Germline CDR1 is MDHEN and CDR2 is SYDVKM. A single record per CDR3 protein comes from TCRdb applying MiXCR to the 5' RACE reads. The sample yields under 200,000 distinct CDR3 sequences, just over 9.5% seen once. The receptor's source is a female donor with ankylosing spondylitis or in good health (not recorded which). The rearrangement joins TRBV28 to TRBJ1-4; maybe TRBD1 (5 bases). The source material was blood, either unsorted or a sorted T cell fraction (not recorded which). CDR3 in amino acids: CASRKGWGEKLFF. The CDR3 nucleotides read TGTGCCAGCAGAAAAGGCTGGGGCGAAAAACTGTTTTTT.